This TCR beta chain was obtained from a study of shared clonotypes between healthy human individuals. The donor cohort consisted entirely of Caucasian adults residing in Nashville, Tennessee. Method: immunoSEQ multiplex PCR; TCRdb's copy keeps in-frame clones and lacks some. The sample comprises around 1.4 million clones, about 98.5% of which are singletons, and 0.36% rests with the top ten. In germline, CDR1 is MDHEN, CDR2 SYDVKM. V was pared by 6 bases and J by 0 bases, with 5 bases between. CDR3 length: 13 amino acids. The study's findings and limits: Across four donors, naive CD4 shared roughly 5%, naive CD8 over 3%, memory CD4 roughly 2.4%, memory CD8 0.4%. It was anticipated that sequencing depth would influence how many clonotypes donors shared.

In the case of this clone: Its target is not known.

Input material: naive CD4+ T cells sorted from blood. Subset denoted: CD45RA+ positively selected. The chain links TRBV28 to TRBJ2-2; D not resolved. The TCR sequence derives from a man aged 25-40 years in good health. In nucleotides, the CDR3 is TGTGCCAGCAGAAACACGAACACCGGGGAGCTGTTTTTT. Translated, it gives CASRNTNTGELFF.